Below are 32 T cell receptor beta chains sequenced from a single sample in a study of tumor-infiltrating lymphocytes in primary liver carcinoma. TCR beta cDNA came from roughly 450 ng total RNA, primed with a constant-region primer. Generation of the TCR beta libraries relied on three nested multiplex PCR rounds using slightly modified ARM-PCR. TRBV1-TRBV30 forward primers paired with a C-beta reverse primer were used in the first two PCR rounds, which ran approximately 11 cycles each. TCRdb used MiXCR to reprocess the multiplex PCR reads, holding one entry per CDR3 protein. The sample holds 250,000 to 400,000 distinct CDR3 sequences, roughly 60% seen once. RNA was extracted from whole blood without cell sorting, alongside germline DNA. The source material was peripheral blood. Source of these receptors: a man between 35 and 55 years old with primary liver carcinoma and hepatitis B virus infection.

Concerning this clonotype: A much larger clone differs by one base, so this may be a read error. The chain is built from TRBV6-6 and TRBJ2-3; maybe TRBD2 (6 bases). Trimming left V 2 bases short and J 1 base short, with 13 bases between. The CDR3 sequence is 16 residues long. CDR1 and CDR2 (germline): MNHNY, SVGAGI (reference sequence). CDR3 loop: CASSYGLARGTDTQYF. The CDR3 DNA sequence: TGTGCCAGCAGTTACGGGCTAGCGCGTGGCACAGATACGCAGTATTTT.

Comment on this clonotype: A clone one base away is much larger, so this may be a read error. The V and J genes are TRBV6-6 and TRBJ2-7; 7 positions agree with TRBD2. CDR3 length: 16 amino acids. The junction had 19 bases not matched to a gene; V was cut back by 10 bases and J by 4 bases. Germline V gene sequence: CDR1 MNHNY, CDR2 SVGAGI (reference sequence). CDR3 sequence: CANSLPVAGRAYEQYF. As DNA, the CDR3 is TGTGCCAACAGCCTCCCCGTCGCGGGGAGGGCGTACGAGCAGTACTTC.

Remarks on this clonotype: Possible read error: a much larger clone is one base away. This rearrangement joins TRBV29-1 to TRBJ2-1, with 8 bases matching TRBD1. This CDR3 contains 13 residues. Germline loops: CDR1 SQVTM, CDR2 ANQGSEA. CDR3 DNA sequence: TGCAACGTTTATTGGACAGGGTGGCATGAGCAGTTCTTC. It codes for CNVYWTGWHEQFF.

This clonotype was recorded only once. At one end the junction does not follow the germline gene, possibly because of a read error. This chain uses TRBV6-5 with TRBJ2-5; 7 nucleotides align to TRBD1. The CDR3 length is 14 residues. The germline V gene has CDR1 MNHEY and CDR2 SVGAGI. The DNA of the CDR3 is TGTGCTAGCAGTTATCGGGGACAGAGGGAGACCAAGTACTTC. Its protein product is CASSYRGQRETKYF.

As to this clonotype: One junction end disagrees with the germline gene, perhaps due to a read error. The chain links TRBV11-2 to TRBJ2-7; D possibly corresponds to TRBD2 (5 bases). CDR1 and CDR2 (germline): SGHAT, FQNNGV. The CDR3 is 13 residues long. The CDR3 nucleotides read TGTGCCAGCAGCCAAGCGGTCTTAAACGGGCAGTGCTTC. Its translation is CASSQAVLNGQCF. Looking up the rest from reference TRBV11-2 and TRBJ2-7 gives the full variable domain: EAGVAQSPRYKIIEKRQSVAFWCNPISGHATLYWYQQILGQGPKLLIQFQNNGVVDDSQLPKDRFSAERLKGVDSTLKIQPAKLEDSAVYLCASSQAVLNGQCFGPGTRLTVT.

Comments on this clonotype: A junction boundary mismatches the germline segment, possibly from a read error. This chain links TRBV6-2 or TRBV6-3 with TRBJ2-5, with 12 bases that match TRBD1. Germline CDR1 and CDR2: MNHEY and SVGEGT. CDR3 size: 14 residues. In DNA form, the CDR3 reads TGTGCCATCAGGGGACAGGGGGCGGTAGAGAGCCAGTACTTC. Amino acid sequence: CAIRGQGAVESQYF.

This rearrangement joins TRBV29-1 to TRBJ2-5; D is unresolved. The CDR3 runs to 14 residues. Trimming removed 2 bases from V and 0 bases from J, with 10 bases in between. The germline V gene has CDR1 SQVTM and CDR2 ANQGSEA. This chain's CDR3 is CSVEPPGHQETQYF. The CDR3 DNA follows: TGCAGCGTTGAACCCCCAGGACACCAAGAGACCCAGTACTTC.

In its sample, this clonotype was seen once. A read error may produce the germline difference seen at one junction end. The gene calls are TRBV6-1 and TRBJ1-2; D may be TRBD1 (5 bases). The CDR3 length is 17 residues. The germline gives CDR1 MNHNS, CDR2 SASEGT. CDR3 DNA sequence: TGTGCCACCGAACCCCCCCCAGGACGCAGGGCGGACTATGACTACACCTTC. Its translation is CATEPPPGRRADYDYTF.

This clonotype showed up just a few times. With a much larger clone just one base away, this may be a read error. The J gene is TRBJ2-7, the V gene TRBV6-6, with D possibly called TRBD1 or TRBD2 (7 bases each). Germline V gene sequence: CDR1 MNHNY, CDR2 SVGAGI (reference sequence). The CDR3 is 14 amino acids. The CDR3 loop is CASRLTGTTYERYF. As DNA, the CDR3 is TGTGCCAGCAGATTGACAGGGACTACCTACGAGCGGTACTTC.

This clonotype was seen a few times. This chain connects TRBV5-5 to TRBJ2-3; no firm D call. Germline V CDR1 and CDR2: SGHKS, YYEKEE (reference sequence). V lost 0 bases to trimming and J lost 4 bases, with 6 bases between them. The CDR3 has 13 residues. The CDR3 sequence is CASSLGSADTQYF. CDR3 DNA: TGTGCCAGCAGCTTGGGCAGCGCAGATACGCAGTATTTT.

The V and J genes are TRBV30 and TRBJ2-5; D uncertain. Germline-derived CDR1 and CDR2 are GTSNPN and SVGIG (reference sequence). The ends were cut back, 0 bases at V and 5 bases at J, with 10 bases in the middle. This CDR3 has 13 residues. CDR3 amino acids: CAWSVMAGETQYF. The DNA of the CDR3 is TGTGCCTGGAGTGTTATGGCCGGGGAGACCCAGTACTTC.

With regard to this clonotype: A much larger clone lies one base from this, so it may be a read error. This chain joins TRBV6-5 and TRBJ2-2, with D possibly matching TRBD1 (6 bases). CDR1 MNHEY and CDR2 SVGAGI come from the germline V gene. The CDR3 has 14 residues. Trimming left V 5 bases short and J 3 bases short, with 10 bases between. CDR3: CASSMGADTGELFF. The DNA of the CDR3 is TGTGCCAGCAGTATGGGGGCAGACACCGGGGAGCTGTTTTTT.

The chain carries TRBV10-1 and TRBJ2-1; TRBD1 agrees at 9 bases. The CDR3 extends over 14 amino acids. The germline V gene encodes CDR1 WNHNN and CDR2 SYGVQD (reference sequence). Unmatched junction bases numbered 8, after V lost 10 bases and J lost 4 bases. The CDR3 spells CANSRDRAYNEQFF. The CDR3 nucleotides are TGCGCCAACAGCCGGGACAGGGCATACAATGAGCAGTTCTTC.

This clonotype turned up a few times. The J gene is TRBJ1-5, the V gene TRBV7-8; D uncertain. V lost 5 bases to trimming and J lost 5 bases, with 13 bases between them. The germline gives CDR1 SGHVS, CDR2 FQNEAQ. This CDR3 region has 14 residues. CDR3 residues: CASSPRTEDQPQHF. The CDR3 DNA reads TGTGCCAGCAGCCCCCGGACTGAGGATCAGCCCCAGCATTTT.

Of note for this clonotype: The junction differs from germline at one of its ends, possibly a read error. This rearrangement joins TRBV5-1 to TRBJ2-1; D perhaps matches TRBD2 (6 bases). The CDR3 length is 14 residues. Per the germline V gene, CDR1 is SGHRS and CDR2 is YFSETQ. In nucleotides, the CDR3 is TGCGCCAGCAACTTGCCCGGGGCGGGGAATGAGCAGTTCTTC. Its protein product is CASNLPGAGNEQFF.

This clonotype was observed a handful of times. The J gene is TRBJ1-4, the V gene TRBV4-1; weak D call: TRBD1 (6 bases). The V gene's germline CDR1 is MGHRA and CDR2 YSYEKL. This CDR3 comprises 13 residues. V dropped 5 bases and J dropped 8 bases, with 12 bases sitting between them. The CDR3 bases are TGCGCCAGCAGCAGGGACATAGAAGAAAAACTGTTTTTT. Translation gives CASSRDIEEKLFF.

Only one count was recorded for this clonotype. Being one base from a much bigger clone, this may be a read error. The V gene is TRBV4-2, the J gene TRBJ1-1; D unresolved. Germline V gives CDR1 LGHNA, CDR2 YNFKEQ. The CDR3 has 14 amino acids. DNA of the CDR3: TGTGCCAGCAGCCAAGATACCTTGAACACTAAAGCTTTCTTT. This translates into CASSQDTLNTKAFF.

This clonotype turned up a few times. A much larger clone differs from this one at a single base, so this may be a read error. The J gene is TRBJ1-4, the V gene TRBV29-1; the D gene is possibly TRBD1 (5 bases). The CDR3 consists of 13 residues. The germline V gene encodes CDR1 SQVTM and CDR2 ANQGSEA. V lost 3 bases and J 7 bases, leaving 12 bases between the germline ends. The CDR3 bases are TGCAGCGTTGAGAAGGACATTAGTGAAAAACTGTTTTTT. The encoded protein is CSVEKDISEKLFF.

The chain employs TRBV2 and TRBJ1-6; D might be TRBD1 (6 bases). Germline-derived CDR1 and CDR2 are SNHLY and FYNNEI. V was clipped by 2 bases and J by 6 bases, with 11 bases between them. The CDR3 is made up of 15 amino acids. The CDR3 is CASSELGTPNSPLHF. CDR3 bases: TGTGCCAGCAGTGAACTGGGGACACCTAATTCACCCCTCCACTTT. The full variable domain, rest sourced from reference TRBV2 and TRBJ1-6, is EPEVTQTPSHQVTQMGQEVILRCVPISNHLYFYWYRQILGQKVEFLVSFYNNEISEKSEIFDDQFSVERPDGSNFTLKIRSTKLEDSAMYFCASSELGTPNSPLHFGNGTRLTVT.

This clonotype was seen more than once but under ten times. The chain employs TRBV28 and TRBJ1-2; D remains unclear. V was trimmed by 3 bases and J by 2 bases, leaving 4 bases between them. CDR1 MDHEN and CDR2 SYDVKM come from the germline V gene. The CDR3 is made up of 12 amino acids. CDR3 in amino acids: CASSLENYGYTF. CDR3 bases: TGTGCCAGCAGTTTGGAGAACTATGGCTACACCTTC.

To note about this clonotype: This may be a read error, as it is one base from a much larger clone. The chain's CDR3 is CASSFSENYGYIF. CDR3 sequence (DNA): TGTGCCAGCAGTTTTTCGGAGAACTATGGCTACATCTTC. The V and J genes are TRBV28 and TRBJ1-2; D is undetermined. Germline CDR1 reads MDHEN; CDR2 reads SYDVKM. The CDR3 spans 13 residues.

This clonotype was seen only a few times. A much larger clonotype is one base distant, so this may be a read error. The chain carries TRBV5-4 and TRBJ1-1, with a tentative D call TRBD1 (6 bases). Germline CDR1 SGHNT, CDR2 YYREEE (reference sequence). The CDR3 has 13 residues. As DNA, the CDR3 is TGTGCCAACAGCGTACAGGGTGGGACTGAAGCTTTCTTT. It codes for CANSVQGGTEAFF.

Concerning this clonotype itself: With a much larger clone just one base away, this may be a read error. V gene TRBV6-6 combines with J gene TRBJ2-7; TRBD1 matches at 7 bases. The CDR3 totals 13 residues. Germline lookup yields CDR1 MNHNY and CDR2 SVGAGI (reference sequence). V lost 6 bases, J lost 4 bases, and 6 bases stayed unmatched. In DNA form, the CDR3 reads TGTGCCAGCAGGTCCGACAGGGTTTACGAGCAGTACTTC. Translated: CASRSDRVYEQYF.

Turning to this clonotype: A read error may account for a junction end that differs from germline. The chain uses TRBV6-2 or TRBV6-3 and TRBJ2-5, with 7 bases matching TRBD2. Germline lookup yields CDR1 MNHEY and CDR2 SVGEGT. This CDR3 comprises 15 residues. CDR3 sequence (DNA): TGTGCCAGCAGTTTTCTAGGACTAGGGGAAGAGGCCCAGTACTTC. As protein: CASSFLGLGEEAQYF.

To note about this clonotype: One end of the junction does not line up with germline, which may come from a read error. V is TRBV4-2 and J is TRBJ2-5, with unresolved D. The germline CDR1 and CDR2 sequences are LGHNA and YNFKEQ. The CDR3 runs 16 residues. In DNA, the CDR3 is TGTGCCAGCAGCCCCGTAATTTCAGGCTTCCAAGCGACCCAGTATTTC. This sequence encodes CASSPVISGFQATQYF.

Regarding this clonotype: A much more abundant neighbour one base away suggests this may be a read error. The V call is TRBV28, the J call TRBJ1-4, with a weak D call TRBD1 (5 bases). CDR1 and CDR2 from the germline V gene are MDHEN and SYDVKM. CDR3 size: 13 residues. V lost 5 bases to trimming and J lost 10 bases, with 14 bases between them. DNA for the CDR3: TGTGCCAGCAGTCTTCCGGGACGGCCAAAACTGTTTTTT. This translates into CASSLPGRPKLFF.

Turning to this clonotype: Given a much more abundant clone one base away, this may be a read error. The rearrangement uses TRBV6-5 and TRBJ1-5; a possible D gene is TRBD1 (5 bases). Trimming left V 11 bases short and J 6 bases short, with 17 bases between. Germline V gene data show CDR1 as MNHEY and CDR2 as SVGAGI. This CDR3 has 13 residues. CDR3 nucleotides: TGTGCCGCTGGAAAGGGGATGGGTCAGCCCCAGCATTTT. This gives the protein CAAGKGMGQPQHF.

Note on this clonotype: Since a much larger clone is just one base distant, this may be a read error. The chain links TRBV5-5 to TRBJ2-1, with 12 positions matching TRBD2. This CDR3 contains 15 residues. CDR1 and CDR2 from the germline V gene are SGHKS and YYEKEE (reference sequence). Written as DNA, the CDR3 is TGTGTCAGCAGCTTAGATCTAGCGGGAGGGAGTGAGCAGTTCTTC. Protein: CVSSLDLAGGSEQFF.

The rearrangement links TRBV28 to TRBJ2-5; 10 nucleotides align to TRBD2. J was trimmed by 4 bases and V by 6 bases; bases with no gene match: 8. The CDR3 contains 15 residues. Per the germline V gene, CDR1 is MDHEN and CDR2 is SYDVKM. The chain's CDR3 is CASRLSGRASETQYF. For the CDR3, the DNA is TGTGCCAGCAGACTAAGCGGGAGGGCCTCAGAGACCCAGTACTTC.

There are many counts of this clonotype. The chain has TRBV29-1 and TRBJ2-7, with unresolved D. This CDR3 region has 13 residues. The germline V gene encodes CDR1 SQVTM and CDR2 ANQGSEA. The CDR3 DNA reads as TGCAGGGTGGACGGATACTATTCGAAAGAGCAGTACTTC. Translating gives CRVDGYYSKEQYF.

Worth noting for this clonotype: One end of the junction varies from germline; a read error may be responsible. The chain carries TRBV5-4 and TRBJ2-1; D is possibly TRBD2 (5 bases). Germline assignment: CDR1 SGHNT and CDR2 YYREEE (reference sequence). The length of the CDR3 is 13 residues. Here the CDR3 reads CASSLGLANKQFF. DNA for the CDR3: TGTGCCAGCAGCCTTGGACTGGCCAATAAGCAGTTCTTC.

CDR3 DNA sequence: TGTGCCATCGGGCGAATCCGCGGGTTTACCTACGAGCAGTACTTC. The encoded protein is CAIGRIRGFTYEQYF. The chain carries TRBV6-5 and TRBJ2-7, with D possibly TRBD2 on 5 matching bases. The CDR3 covers 15 residues. Trimming cost V 10 bases and J 2 bases, with 21 bases left between them. The germline gives CDR1 MNHEY, CDR2 SVGAGI.